This is a list of T cell receptor beta chains from one sample in a study of blood T cell repertoires in COVID-19. Only in-frame clones appear in the TCRdb table, and some are missing; sequencing was by immunoSEQ multiplex PCR. Among around 260,000 clones listed, about 86% were seen once. The sample comprised peripheral blood. Receptor source: a man aged 18 to 29 with active or convalescent COVID-19. CDR3s include the opening cysteine and the closing phenylalanine or tryptophan. A D gene is named only where the DNA matches it firmly. The size entry is marked missing in some rows and otherwise reads once, few, many or a size class.

V gene	D gene	J gene	clone size	CDR3 DNA	CDR3 protein
TRBV25-1	TRBD1	TRBJ2-1	NA	TGTGCCAGCAGTGCAACGACCGGGACAGGGGCGTTCGATGAGCAGTTCTTC	CASSATTGTGAFDEQFF
TRBV19	NA	TRBJ2-1	NA	TGTGCCAGTAGCCGGGACACGTCCGTCTATGAGCAGTTCTTC	CASSRDTSVYEQFF
TRBV29-1	NA	TRBJ2-1	NA	TGCAGCGCCGCGGCACGCGACAATGAGCAGTTCTTC	CSAAARDNEQFF
TRBV7-6	NA	TRBJ1-4	NA	TGTGCCAGCAGCCCATCCGTGATAGATCGGTCAACTAATGAAAAACTGTTTTTT	CASSPSVIDRSTNEKLFF
TRBV6-5	TRBD1	TRBJ2-7	NA	TGTGCCAGCAGTTACCAGACAGGGACCACCTACGAGCAGTACTTC	CASSYQTGTTYEQYF
TRBV2	TRBD1	TRBJ1-5	NA	TGTGCCAGCAGTGATCAGGGGCAGGGGGGCAATCAGCCCCAGCATTTT	CASSDQGQGGNQPQHF
TRBV7-3	TRBD1	TRBJ2-1	NA	TGTGCCAGCAGCCGAGAGGGACAGAGCAATGAGCAGTTCTTC	CASSREGQSNEQFF
TRBV20-1	NA	TRBJ2-5	NA	TGCAGTGCTAGTACAGGTCGGGAGACCCAGTACTTC	CSASTGRETQYF
TRBV29-1	NA	TRBJ1-3	NA	TGCAGCGTCGGGGGGAGCTCTGGAAACACCATATATTTT	CSVGGSSGNTIYF
TRBV6-5	NA	TRBJ2-5	NA	TGTGCCAGCAGGCCTGGACAGCCCCAAGAGACCCAGTACTTC	CASRPGQPQETQYF
TRBV5-1	TRBD2	TRBJ2-1	NA	TGCGCCAGCGAGCGGGAGGGCGGGGGATACAATGAGCAGTTCTTC	CASEREGGGYNEQFF
TRBV4-2	TRBD2	TRBJ2-2	NA	TGTGCCAGCAGCCAAGCTAGCGGGGGGAGCCGTTACACCGGGGAGCTGTTTTTT	CASSQASGGSRYTGELFF
TRBV9	TRBD1	TRBJ1-1	NA	TGTGCCAGCAGCGCACACCCCGACAGGGCGGCTGAAGCTTTCTTT	CASSAHPDRAAEAFF
TRBV6-4	NA	TRBJ1-1	NA	TGTGCCAGCAGTGAACAGGGGAACACTGAAGCTTTCTTT	CASSEQGNTEAFF
TRBV29-1	TRBD2	TRBJ2-5	NA	TGCAGCGTCCGCGGGGGGAGGGAGACCCAGTACTTC	CSVRGGRETQYF
TRBV19	TRBD2	TRBJ2-1	NA	TGTGCCTCATCGCCGGGACTAGCGGGGCTTGAGCAGTTCTTC	CASSPGLAGLEQFF
TRBV16	TRBD1	TRBJ1-5	NA	TGTGCCAGCAGCCATGTCTTTGATTACAGGGGGCTTCAGCCCCAGCATTTT	CASSHVFDYRGLQPQHF
TRBV25-1	NA	TRBJ1-1	NA	TGTGCCAGCAGTGGCGGAGGTGTCGGCACTGAAGCTTTCTTT	CASSGGGVGTEAFF
TRBV11-2	NA	TRBJ2-2	NA	TGTGCCAGCAGCTTAGAGGACAGTAACACCGGGGAGCTGTTTTTT	CASSLEDSNTGELFF
TRBV7-8	NA	TRBJ2-3	few	TGTGCCAGCAGCCGCGTGGAGTTGCCTAGCACAGATACGCAGTATTTT	CASSRVELPSTDTQYF
TRBV9	NA	TRBJ2-2	NA	TGTGCCAGCAGCGGTGTTATGGGGCCCGGGGAGCTGTTTTTT	CASSGVMGPGELFF
TRBV24-1	TRBD2	TRBJ2-1	NA	TGTGCCACCAGTCTAGCGGGGAACAATGAGCAGTTCTTC	CATSLAGNNEQFF
TRBV4-3	TRBD1	TRBJ2-1	few	TGCGCCAGCAGCCAAACTGCTTCCGGGACAGGTCTTTTTAAGCAGTTCTTC	CASSQTASGTGLFKQFF
TRBV5-1	NA	TRBJ1-1	NA	TGCGCCAGTGGGCCGCGGGACACTGAAGCTTTCTTT	CASGPRDTEAFF
TRBV7-9	NA	TRBJ2-5	NA	TGTGCCAGCAGCCTCCAGGGGGGACACGGGGAGACCCAGTACTTC	CASSLQGGHGETQYF
TRBV15	TRBD1	TRBJ2-7	NA	TGTGCCACCAGCAGAGGGGACAGCTCCTACGAGCAGTACTTC	CATSRGDSSYEQYF
TRBV4-1	NA	TRBJ2-5	NA	TGCGCCAGCAGCCAAGTCGGGCAGGGGATTTCGACCCAGTACTTC	CASSQVGQGISTQYF
TRBV6-2/TRBV6-3	TRBD2	TRBJ2-7	NA	TGTGCCAGCAGCCTCCTTGGACTAGCGGGAATCAGCTCCTACGAGCAGTACTTC	CASSLLGLAGISSYEQYF
TRBV7-9	NA	TRBJ2-5	NA	TGTGCCAGCAGCTTAGCGCTCGGGAGTCAAGAGACCCAGTACTTC	CASSLALGSQETQYF
TRBV5-6	TRBD2	TRBJ2-1	NA	TGTGCCAGCAGCTTTGGGGGGGTACTCTACAATGAGCAGTTCTTC	CASSFGGVLYNEQFF
TRBV25-1	NA	TRBJ2-4	NA	TGTGCCAGCAGTGAAAGCCTCATTCAGTACTTC	CASSESLIQYF
TRBV6-5	TRBD1	TRBJ1-1	NA	TGTGCCAGCAGCCATACGGGACAGGGAAACACTGAAGCTTTCTTT	CASSHTGQGNTEAFF
TRBV3-1/TRBV3-2	NA	TRBJ2-7	NA	TGTGCCAGCAGCCAAAGTCTTAGCGCGGACGACGAGCAGTACTTC	CASSQSLSADDEQYF
TRBV6-2/TRBV6-3	NA	TRBJ2-7	NA	TGTGCCAGCAGTTACTCGAATCTCTTAGCCTCCTACGAGCAGTACTTC	CASSYSNLLASYEQYF
TRBV11-2	TRBD2	TRBJ2-2	NA	TGTGCCAGCAGCCCTGCTAGCGGGAGGTCCGGGGAGCTGTTTTTT	CASSPASGRSGELFF
TRBV7-3	TRBD1	TRBJ2-2	NA	TGTGCCAGCAGCCAGGGGGCGAACACCGGGGAGCTGTTTTTT	CASSQGANTGELFF
TRBV27	NA	TRBJ2-1	NA	TGTGCCAGCAGTTTACGGGGGAACGAGCGGTTCAATGAGCAGTTCTTC	CASSLRGNERFNEQFF
TRBV5-4	TRBD2	TRBJ2-5	NA	TGTGCCAGCAGCTTGGTAGCGGGAGGGGAAGAGACCCAGTACTTC	CASSLVAGGEETQYF
TRBV4-2	TRBD2	TRBJ2-5	NA	TGTGCCAGCAGCCAAAATACGGGGGGGGCGGAGACCCAGTACTTC	CASSQNTGGAETQYF
TRBV6-2/TRBV6-3	NA	TRBJ2-7	few	TGTGCCAGCAGCCTCATGGAGGGACCCTACGAGCAGTACTTC	CASSLMEGPYEQYF
TRBV6-6	NA	TRBJ1-6	NA	TGTGCCAGCAGTTTAGAACCAGAGCGGGGAAATTCACCCCTCCACTTT	CASSLEPERGNSPLHF
TRBV19	NA	TRBJ2-3	NA	TGTGCCAGTAGTACCTTCACAGATACGCAGTATTTT	CASSTFTDTQYF
TRBV12-3/TRBV12-4	NA	TRBJ2-7	NA	TGTGCCAGCAGCCGAGGGAACTCCTACGAGCAGTACTTC	CASSRGNSYEQYF
TRBV5-8	NA	TRBJ2-3	NA	TGTGCCAGCAGCCGGCAGACAACAGATACGCAGTATTTT	CASSRQTTDTQYF
TRBV18	NA	TRBJ1-3	NA	TGTGCCAGCTCACCACAGGGGCGTGGAAACACCATATATTTT	CASSPQGRGNTIYF
TRBV6-2/TRBV6-3	NA	TRBJ2-7	once	TGTGCCAGCAGTGACTTCCAGGGGAACTACGAGCAGTACTTC	CASSDFQGNYEQYF
TRBV29-1	NA	TRBJ2-5	NA	TGCAGCGCCCAACAAGAGACCCAGTACTTC	CSAQQETQYF
TRBV3-1/TRBV3-2	TRBD2	TRBJ2-2	NA	TGTGCCAGCAGCCCACTAGCGGGGGGGGACACCGGGGAGCTGTTTTTT	CASSPLAGGDTGELFF
TRBV29-1	NA	TRBJ2-1	NA	TGCAGCGCGGCGGGGTACAATGAGCAGTTCTTC	CSAAGYNEQFF
TRBV2	NA	TRBJ2-3	NA	TGTACCACCAAAAGGACAAGGGTCGACACAGATACGCAGTATTTT	CTTKRTRVDTDTQYF
TRBV24-1	NA	TRBJ1-1	NA	TGTGCCACCAGTGATTTTTCAGGAACTGAAGCTTTCTTT	CATSDFSGTEAFF
TRBV27	NA	TRBJ1-2	NA	TGTGCCAGCAGACCCTTGATGGTCCAGGGGGGCTACACCTTC	CASRPLMVQGGYTF
TRBV2	TRBD2	TRBJ2-1	NA	TGTGCCAGCAGTCCTAGGACTAGCGGGGGACACAATGAGCAGTTCTTC	CASSPRTSGGHNEQFF
TRBV25-1	NA	TRBJ2-7	few	TGTGCCAGCAGTGCCGGTAGATCCTACGAGCAGTACTTC	CASSAGRSYEQYF
TRBV2	NA	TRBJ2-7	NA	TGTGCCAGCCTGACAAAGAACGAGCAGTACTTC	CASLTKNEQYF